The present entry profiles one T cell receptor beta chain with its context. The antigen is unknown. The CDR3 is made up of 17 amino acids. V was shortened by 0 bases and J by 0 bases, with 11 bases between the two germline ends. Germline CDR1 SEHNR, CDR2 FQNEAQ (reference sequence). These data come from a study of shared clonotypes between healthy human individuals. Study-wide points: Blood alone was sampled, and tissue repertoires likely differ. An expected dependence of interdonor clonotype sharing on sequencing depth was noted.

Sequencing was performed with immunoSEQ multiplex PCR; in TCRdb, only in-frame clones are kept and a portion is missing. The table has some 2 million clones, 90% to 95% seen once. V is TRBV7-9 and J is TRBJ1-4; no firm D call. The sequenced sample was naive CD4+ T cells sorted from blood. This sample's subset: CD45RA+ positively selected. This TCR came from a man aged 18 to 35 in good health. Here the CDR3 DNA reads TGTGCCAGCAGCTTAGCGAGGCTCCGAGCAACTAATGAAAAACTGTTTTTT. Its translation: CASSLARLRATNEKLFF.